This TCR beta chain stems from a study of technical replicates of blood from a few donors. Assay: immunoSEQ multiplex PCR; the TCRdb copy retains only in-frame clones and omits some. Counted here are 30,000 to 40,000 clones, around 90% occurring once; the ten biggest clones make up roughly 4%. The CDR3 runs to 16 residues. Germline-derived CDR1 and CDR2 are SGHTA and FQGNSA. V was clipped by 5 bases and J by 5 bases; unmatched bases: 12. The sample was PBMCs. The chain joins TRBV7-2 to TRBJ2-5; 9 positions match TRBD2. The source of this sequence is a human donor in good health. Some clones in this sample may be carry-over from other donors' samples. The CDR3 loop reads CASSGRAGGRRETQYF. The CDR3 nucleotides are TGTGCCAGCAGCGGAAGAGCGGGAGGTCGGCGGGAGACCCAGTACTTC. Full variable domain (outside the CDR3, taken from reference TRBV7-2 and TRBJ2-5): GAGVSQSPSNKVTEKGKDVELRCDPISGHTALYWYRQSLGQGLEFLIYFQGNSAPDKSGLPSDRFSAERTGGSVSTLTIQRTQQEDSAVYLCASSGRAGGRRETQYFGPGTRLLVL.